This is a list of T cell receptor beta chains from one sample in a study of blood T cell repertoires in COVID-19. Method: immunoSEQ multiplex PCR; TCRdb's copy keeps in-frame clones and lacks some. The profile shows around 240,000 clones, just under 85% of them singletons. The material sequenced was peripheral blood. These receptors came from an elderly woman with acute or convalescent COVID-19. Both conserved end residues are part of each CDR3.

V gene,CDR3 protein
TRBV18,CASSQGLTEAFF
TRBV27,CASSVLPGQGDQPQHF
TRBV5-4,CASSLQGVLNGYTF
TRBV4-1,CASGKAGTGNEQFF
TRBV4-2,CASSQEGAGTQYF
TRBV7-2,CASSNQQISGTEAFF
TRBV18,CATRSGTGGNYGYTF
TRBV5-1,CASSLQGTDYGYTF
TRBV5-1,CASSRGTGRTEAFF
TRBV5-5,CASSLIFLGKANTEAFF
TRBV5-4,CASSLRGQGIGNTIYF
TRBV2,CASSEARTSGGRTDTQYF
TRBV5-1,CASSLTSGSVSLYEQYF
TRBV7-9,CASSLVGTRDRSSYEQYF
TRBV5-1,CASSLGAPAQETQYF
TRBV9,CASSVEPYNSPLHF
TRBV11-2,CASSEARGRELFF
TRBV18,CASSPKDSYGYTF
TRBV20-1,CSASSGGSSYNSPLHF
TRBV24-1,CATSDPGLAAREQFF
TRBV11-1,CASSFSDTQYF
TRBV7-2,CASSFSGRGAYNEQFF
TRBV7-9,CANGQGQGEQFF
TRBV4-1,CASSQGLAGVYEQYF
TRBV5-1,CASSARRGLPYEQYF
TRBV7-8,CASSLVEGAGNTIYF
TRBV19,CASSIDTRSNEQFF
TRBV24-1,CATSGTGRPTYEQYF
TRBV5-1,CASSLPRENNEQFF
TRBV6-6,CASTLATVSGNTIYF
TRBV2,CASSEGGGQFF
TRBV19,CASSISGAGANVLTF
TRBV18,CASSPGLAVYEQYF
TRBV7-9,CASSGGTGANYGYTF
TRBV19,CASSIAASGRIEQFF
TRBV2,CASLTRTNADTQYF
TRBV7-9,CASSSSTGLNEKLFF
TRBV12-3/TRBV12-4,CASRSTGSPLHF
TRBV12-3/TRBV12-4,CASSFYGYEQFF
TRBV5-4,CASSSKREGYNEQFF
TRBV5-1,CASSLTTGQGDSPLHF
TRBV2,CASSGGSYNSPLHF
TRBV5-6,CASSFSTSLTYEQYF
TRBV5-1,CASSLGLSGGGYTF
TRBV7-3,CASSQVVQYF
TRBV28,CASSSTVPSRYGYTF
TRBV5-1,CASRGFVSDGELFF